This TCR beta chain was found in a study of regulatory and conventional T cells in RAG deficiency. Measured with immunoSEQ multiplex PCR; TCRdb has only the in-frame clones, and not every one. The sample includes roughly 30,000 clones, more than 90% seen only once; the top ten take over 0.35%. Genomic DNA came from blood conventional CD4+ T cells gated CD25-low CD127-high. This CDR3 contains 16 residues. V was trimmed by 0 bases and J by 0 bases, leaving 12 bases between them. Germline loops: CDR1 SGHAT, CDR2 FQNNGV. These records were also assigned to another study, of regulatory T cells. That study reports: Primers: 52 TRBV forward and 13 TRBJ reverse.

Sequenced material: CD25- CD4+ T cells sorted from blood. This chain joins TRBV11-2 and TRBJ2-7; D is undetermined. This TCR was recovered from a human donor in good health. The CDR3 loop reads CASSLEAGSASYEQYF. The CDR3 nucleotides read TGTGCCAGCAGCTTAGAGGCCGGGTCCGCCTCCTACGAGCAGTACTTC.